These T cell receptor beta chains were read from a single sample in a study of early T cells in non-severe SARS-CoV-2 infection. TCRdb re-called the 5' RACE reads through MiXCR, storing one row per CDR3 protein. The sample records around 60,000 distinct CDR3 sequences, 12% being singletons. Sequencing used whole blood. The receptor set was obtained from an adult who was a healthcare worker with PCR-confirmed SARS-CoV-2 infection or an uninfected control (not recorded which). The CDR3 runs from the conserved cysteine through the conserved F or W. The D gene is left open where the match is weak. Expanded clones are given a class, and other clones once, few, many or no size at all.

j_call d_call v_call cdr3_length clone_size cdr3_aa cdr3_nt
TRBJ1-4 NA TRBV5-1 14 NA CASSPDGTNEKLFF TGCGCCAGCAGCCCGGACGGAACTAATGAAAAACTGTTTTTT
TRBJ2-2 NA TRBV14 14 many CASSLFLNTGELFF TGTGCCAGCAGCCTCTTCTTGAACACCGGGGAGCTGTTTTTT
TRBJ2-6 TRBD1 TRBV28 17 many CASISGQGISGANVLTF TGTGCCAGCATCTCCGGACAGGGTATCTCTGGGGCCAACGTCCTGACTTTC
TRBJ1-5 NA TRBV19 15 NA CASDDQGSWLQPQHF TGTGCCAGCGATGACCAGGGGTCTTGGTTGCAGCCCCAGCATTTT
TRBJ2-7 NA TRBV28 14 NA CASTRAESAYEQYF TGTGCCAGCACCCGAGCGGAATCCGCCTACGAGCAGTACTTC
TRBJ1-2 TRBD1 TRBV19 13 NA CASEGTELNGYTF TGTGCCAGTGAGGGGACAGAATTAAATGGCTACACCTTC
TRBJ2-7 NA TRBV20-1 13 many CSGVRDGAYEQYF TGCAGTGGGGTCCGGGACGGAGCCTACGAGCAGTACTTC
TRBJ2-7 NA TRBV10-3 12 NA CAISESGDEQYF TGTGCCATCAGTGAGTCTGGGGACGAGCAGTACTTC
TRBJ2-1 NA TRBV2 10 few CASRGVGQFF TGTGCCAGCAGGGGAGTTGGGCAGTTCTTC
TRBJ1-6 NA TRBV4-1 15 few CASSQERSGFSPLHF TGCGCCAGCAGCCAAGAAAGGTCGGGGTTTTCACCCCTCCACTTT
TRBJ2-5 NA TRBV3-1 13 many CASSQGNWETQYF TGTGCCAGCAGCCAAGGAAACTGGGAGACCCAGTACTTC
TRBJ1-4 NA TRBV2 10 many CASRVEKLFF TGTGCCAGCAGGGTTGAAAAACTGTTTTTT
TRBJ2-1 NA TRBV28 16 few CASSFVAGQYHNEQFF TGTGCCAGCAGTTTCGTGGCAGGCCAATACCACAATGAGCAGTTCTTC
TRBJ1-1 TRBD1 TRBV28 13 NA CASSSGQGTEAFF TGTGCCAGCAGTTCGGGACAGGGCACTGAAGCTTTCTTT
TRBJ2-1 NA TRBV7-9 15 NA CASSQGQPSYNEQFF TGTGCCAGCAGCCAAGGACAGCCCTCCTACAATGAGCAGTTCTTC
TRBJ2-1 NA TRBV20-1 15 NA CSARDQDSLYNEQFF TGCAGTGCTAGAGACCAGGACAGCCTATACAATGAGCAGTTCTTC
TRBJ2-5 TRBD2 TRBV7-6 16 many CASSFPLAGGQETQYF TGTGCCAGCAGCTTTCCACTAGCGGGAGGGCAGGAGACCCAGTACTTC
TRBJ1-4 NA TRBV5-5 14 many CASSFTATNEKLFF TGTGCCAGCAGCTTTACAGCAACTAATGAAAAACTGTTTTTT
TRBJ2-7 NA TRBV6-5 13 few CASRWGNSYEQYF TGTGCCAGCCGGTGGGGTAACTCCTACGAGCAGTACTTC
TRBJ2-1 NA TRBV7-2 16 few CASSSRAGTVYNEQFF TGTGCCAGCAGCTCCCGCGCGGGTACAGTTTACAATGAGCAGTTCTTC
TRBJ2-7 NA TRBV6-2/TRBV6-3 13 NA CASSYENTYEQYF TGTGCCAGCAGCTACGAAAATACCTACGAGCAGTACTTC
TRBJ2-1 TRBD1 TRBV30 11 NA CAWTDRGEQFF TGTGCCTGGACTGACAGGGGCGAGCAGTTCTTC